This T cell receptor (beta chain) was obtained from a study of Graves' ophthalmopathy and Graves' hyperthyroidism. Whole-study findings and limits: Most expanded clonotypes in thyroid above 0.001 frequency also showed up in blood.

V was clipped by 6 bases and J by 4 bases; unmatched bases: 7. This CDR3 has 14 residues. Researchers took RNA transcripts and amplified TCR beta CDR3 regions from them. HTBI primers were used in a first-round RT-PCR, which preceded a second-round multiplex PCR. TCRdb analysed the multiplex PCR reads with MiXCR anew, one entry per CDR3 protein. Among fewer than 650,000 distinct CDR3 sequences listed, 22% were seen once. This clonotype has more than one count but fewer than ten. The antigen is unknown. This sequence originates from a woman between 18 and 29 years old with stable Graves' hyperthyroidism. Some clones in this sample may be carry-over from other donors' samples. The sample was peripheral blood. The V and J genes are TRBV12-3 or TRBV12-4 and TRBJ1-2, with 8 bases that match TRBD1. CDR3 nucleotide sequence: TGTGCCAGCAGCATCACAGGGGGAGCCTATGGCTACACCTTC. This encodes CASSITGGAYGYTF.